The clone carrying this T cell receptor beta chain was found many times. From the RT-PCR reads, TCRdb called clonotypes with MiXCR, one entry per CDR3 protein. The data show 550,000 to 800,000 distinct CDR3 sequences, 11% to 15% seen once. This specimen belongs to a study of response to subunit inactivated influenza vaccine. Here the sequenced sample was PBMCs from blood, taken approximately 15 days before vaccination. The origin of this receptor is a man over 45 who received an inactivated influenza vaccine.

This CDR3 is CASRLPGTGATGELFF. As DNA, the CDR3 is TGCGCCAGCAGACTTCCTGGGACAGGGGCCACCGGGGAGCTGTTTTTT. The rearrangement joins TRBV5-1 to TRBJ2-2; 10 nucleotides align to TRBD1. Trimming took 5 bases from V and 4 from J; bases not matched to a gene: 8. Looked up from germline, CDR1 is SGHRS and CDR2 is YFSETQ. The CDR3 is made up of 16 amino acids. The variable domain in full, completed from reference TRBV5-1 and TRBJ2-2, reads KAGVTQTPRYLIKTRGQQVTLSCSPISGHRSVSWYQQTPGQGLQFLFEYFSETQRNKGNFPGRFSGRQFSNSRSEMNVSTLELGDSALYLCASRLPGTGATGELFFGEGSRLTVL.